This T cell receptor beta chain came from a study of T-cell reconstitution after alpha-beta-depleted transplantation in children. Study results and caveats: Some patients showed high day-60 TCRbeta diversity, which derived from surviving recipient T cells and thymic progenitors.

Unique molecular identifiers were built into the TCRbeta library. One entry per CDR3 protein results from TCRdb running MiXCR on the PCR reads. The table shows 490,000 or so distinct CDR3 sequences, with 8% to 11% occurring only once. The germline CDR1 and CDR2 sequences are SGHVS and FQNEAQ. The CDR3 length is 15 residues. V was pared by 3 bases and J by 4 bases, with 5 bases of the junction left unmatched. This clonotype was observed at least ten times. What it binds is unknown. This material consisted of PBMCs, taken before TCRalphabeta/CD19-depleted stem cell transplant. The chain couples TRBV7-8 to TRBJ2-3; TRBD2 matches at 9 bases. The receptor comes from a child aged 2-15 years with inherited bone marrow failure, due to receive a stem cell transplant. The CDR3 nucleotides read TGTGCCAGCAGCTTCCGACTAGCGGCGGCAGATACGCAGTATTTT. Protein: CASSFRLAAADTQYF.